The rows below give T cell receptor beta chains drawn from one sample of a study of blood T cell repertoires in COVID-19. This table comes from immunoSEQ multiplex PCR, and its TCRdb copy is limited to in-frame clones, with some not included. Of approximately 340,000 clones in the sample, roughly nine tenths were seen once. The sample consisted of PBMCs or T cells enriched from blood (not recorded which). These receptor sequences come from a woman aged 35 to 49 who had been exposed to COVID-19. Both conserved end residues are part of each CDR3. The D gene is left open where the match is weak. Only some rows state a clone size, as once, few, many or a class for expanded clones.

d_call	v_call	clone_size	j_call	cdr3_nt	cdr3_aa
-	TRBV10-1	-	TRBJ1-2	TGCGCCAGCAGTGAGCTTCTAGAGCTCTATGGCTACACCTTC	CASSELLELYGYTF
-	TRBV18	few	TRBJ2-1	TGTGCCAGCTCACCACCTATCTTCTTCAGGGGCAATGAGCAGTTCTTC	CASSPPIFFRGNEQFF
TRBD1	TRBV3-1/TRBV3-2	-	TRBJ1-2	TGTGCCAGCAGCGAAAGACAGGGGGCGATTTCTGGCTACACCTTC	CASSERQGAISGYTF
-	TRBV6-1	-	TRBJ1-2	TGTGCCAGCAGTGAAGCGGGCCCAGGGGCCTATGGCTACACCTTC	CASSEAGPGAYGYTF
-	TRBV18	-	TRBJ1-1	TGTGCCAGCTCACCACAAGGGGTAACTGAAGCTTTCTTT	CASSPQGVTEAFF
TRBD1	TRBV5-1	once	TRBJ1-4	TGCGCCAGCAGCCAGGACAGGATATCAACTAATGAAAAACTGTTTTTT	CASSQDRISTNEKLFF
TRBD1	TRBV30	once	TRBJ1-5	TGTGCCTGGAGTTCCACAGGGGGCGCCCGTGGCAATCAGCCCCAGCATTTT	CAWSSTGGARGNQPQHF
TRBD2	TRBV27	-	TRBJ2-7	TGTGCCAGCAGTTTATATAGCGGGACTAGCGGGAGACACACCTACGAGCAGTACTTC	CASSLYSGTSGRHTYEQYF
TRBD1	TRBV13	-	TRBJ2-7	TGTGCCAGCAGCTTAGGAGACAGGGGGCGGTACGAGCAGTACTTC	CASSLGDRGRYEQYF
TRBD2	TRBV30	-	TRBJ2-3	TGTGCCTGTTTAGCGGGGGGGTACGATACGCAGTATTTT	CACLAGGYDTQYF
TRBD1	TRBV10-3	-	TRBJ1-4	TGTGCCATCAGTGGCTCCGGGACAGCTAATGAAAAACTGTTTTTT	CAISGSGTANEKLFF
TRBD1	TRBV5-4	-	TRBJ1-2	TGTGCCAGCAGCTCCCCCGGGACAGACTATGGCTACACCTTC	CASSSPGTDYGYTF
TRBD2	TRBV2	-	TRBJ2-5	TGTGCCACCCAGAATACTAGCGGGGGCCCGTACCAAGAGACCCAGTACTTC	CATQNTSGGPYQETQYF
-	TRBV4-3	-	TRBJ1-1	TGCGCCAGCAGCCAAGAGCTGGGGGCGCTCACTGAAGCTTTCTTT	CASSQELGALTEAFF
-	TRBV19	-	TRBJ2-7	TGTGCCAGTAGTATCGAAGAGCCCGCCTACGAGCAGTACTTC	CASSIEEPAYEQYF
TRBD1	TRBV19	once	TRBJ1-5	TGTGCCAGTAGTACAACACAGGGGTTGGGCAATCAGCCCCAGCATTTT	CASSTTQGLGNQPQHF
TRBD2	TRBV5-6	-	TRBJ2-1	TGTGCCAGCAGCCCAAAGGGGACTAGCGCCTACAATGAGCAGTTCTTC	CASSPKGTSAYNEQFF
TRBD2	TRBV5-1	-	TRBJ2-2	TGCGCCAGCAGCGGGACTAGCGGGGGAAACACCGGGGAGCTGTTTTTT	CASSGTSGGNTGELFF
-	TRBV9	-	TRBJ2-1	TGTGCCAGCAGCCCATATCCCCGCCCCACTTTGTCCTACAATGAGCAGTTCTTC	CASSPYPRPTLSYNEQFF
TRBD2	TRBV19	-	TRBJ2-1	TGTGCCAGTAGCCCGGGACTAGCGAACTACAATGAGCAGTTCTTC	CASSPGLANYNEQFF
-	TRBV19	once	TRBJ1-2	TGTGCCAGTAGTATGGAGGGGTTTGGCTACACCTTC	CASSMEGFGYTF
TRBD1	TRBV27	-	TRBJ1-3	TGTGCCAGCAGTTTGGGTCAGGGGGCTGGAAACACCATATATTTT	CASSLGQGAGNTIYF
-	TRBV25-1	-	TRBJ2-1	TGTGCCAGCAGACCCTACAGGGAAGCTGAGCAGTTCTTC	CASRPYREAEQFF
-	TRBV2	-	TRBJ1-4	TGTGCCAGCAGTGGGACTGTGGAAAAACTGTTTTTT	CASSGTVEKLFF
TRBD1	TRBV7-2	-	TRBJ1-3	TGTGCCAGCAGCTTAGTACAGGGGGCTGGAAACACCATATATTTT	CASSLVQGAGNTIYF
-	TRBV7-8	-	TRBJ1-2	TGTGCCAGCAGCTTACTATCCCGAGGGAGCGGCTATGGCTACACCTTC	CASSLLSRGSGYGYTF
-	TRBV30	-	TRBJ1-2	TGTGCCTGCCCACAATACCCTTCACAGGGCAACTATGGCTACACCTTC	CACPQYPSQGNYGYTF
TRBD1	TRBV10-3	-	TRBJ1-2	TGTGCCACCCAGCGGGGGACAGGGGCCAGCCGGGATGGCTACACCTTC	CATQRGTGASRDGYTF
TRBD2	TRBV7-9	-	TRBJ2-5	TGTGCCAGCAGGGTCGAGGGGACTAGAAAGACCCAGTACTTC	CASRVEGTRKTQYF
TRBD2	TRBV2	-	TRBJ2-7	TGTGCCAGCAGTGAATGGCGGGAGGCATCTTACGAGCAGTACTTC	CASSEWREASYEQYF
-	TRBV5-1	-	TRBJ1-1	TGCGCCAGCAGCTTGGTGCTGGGAGGAGTCAATGGGGTGAACACTGAAGCTTTCTTT	CASSLVLGGVNGVNTEAFF
TRBD1	TRBV5-4	-	TRBJ1-4	TGTGCCAGCAGCCCGGGGACAGGGGGAACCGGTAATGAAAAACTGTTTTTT	CASSPGTGGTGNEKLFF
TRBD2	TRBV19	-	TRBJ2-7	TGTGCCAGTAGTATGGCTAGCGGGAGGCGGGCCTACGAGCAGTACTTC	CASSMASGRRAYEQYF
-	TRBV19	-	TRBJ1-2	TGTGCCAGCCGGCCACAGAACTATGGCTACACCTTC	CASRPQNYGYTF
TRBD1	TRBV9	once	TRBJ1-4	TGTGCCAGCAGCGTAGGGGACAGGGAAGCTGAAAAACTGTTTTTT	CASSVGDREAEKLFF
-	TRBV6-2/TRBV6-3	-	TRBJ1-5	TGTGCCAGCAGTTACAACAGGGTAGATCAGCCCCAGCATTTT	CASSYNRVDQPQHF
-	TRBV7-5	-	TRBJ1-5	TGTGCCAGAAGCCAATACCGTACAGGGGGCAGCCAGCCCCAGCATTTT	CARSQYRTGGSQPQHF
TRBD2	TRBV7-2	-	TRBJ2-1	TGTGCCAGCAGCTTAGCTAGCGGGGGGTTAAGTTCCTACAATGAGCAGTTCTTC	CASSLASGGLSSYNEQFF
TRBD2	TRBV30	-	TRBJ2-3	TGTGCCTGGAGGAATAGCGGGGGGGCGAATACGCAGTATTTT	CAWRNSGGANTQYF
-	TRBV19	-	TRBJ1-5	TGTGCCAGTAGTATTCGAGAAATGGGCAATCAGCCCCAGCATTTT	CASSIREMGNQPQHF
-	TRBV3-1/TRBV3-2	-	TRBJ1-2	TGTGCCAGCAGCCAAGGAGGTTCGGGTTATGGCTACACCTTC	CASSQGGSGYGYTF
TRBD1	TRBV25-1	-	TRBJ2-7	TGTGCCAGCAGTGAATTGGGACAGGGCCTCCGTTCCTACGAGCAGTACTTC	CASSELGQGLRSYEQYF
-	TRBV30	-	TRBJ1-5	TGTGCCTGGAGTGTACGGTCAGGGAGCAATCAGCCCCAGCATTTT	CAWSVRSGSNQPQHF
-	TRBV12-3/TRBV12-4	-	TRBJ1-5	TGTGCCAGCAGTTTCGGGGATCAGCCCCAGCATTTT	CASSFGDQPQHF
-	TRBV30	-	TRBJ1-6	TGTGCCTGGAGTGCCCATACTTACCTCCACTTT	CAWSAHTYLHF
TRBD2	TRBV7-9	-	TRBJ2-5	TGTGCCAGCAGCCCCGGACTAGCGGGAGGGGAGACCCAGTACTTC	CASSPGLAGGETQYF
TRBD1	TRBV5-6	few	TRBJ2-7	TGTGCCAGCCTTTCGACAGGGGTCTACGAGCAGTACTTC	CASLSTGVYEQYF
-	TRBV11-3	once	TRBJ2-1	TGTGCCAGCAGCTTCGTTGGTCTCGTGGGGGGAAATGAGCAGTTCTTC	CASSFVGLVGGNEQFF
TRBD1	TRBV5-5	-	TRBJ1-5	TGTGCCAGCAGCCCGGAATGGACAGGGAGCTTCGGCAATCAGCCCCAGCATTTT	CASSPEWTGSFGNQPQHF
-	TRBV7-9	-	TRBJ2-4	TGTGCCAGCAGCCAGAATTCGCAAGGGGAAGGCAAAAACATTCAGTACTTC	CASSQNSQGEGKNIQYF